This TCR beta chain was recorded in a study of naive and memory T cell subsets. An oligonucleotide containing a UMI was ligated to the 3' end of TCR cDNA. Whole-blood samples were over 2 ml of peripheral blood from healthy adult volunteers. Unsorted total RNA, roughly 1 to 1,100 ng, was DNase treated before reverse transcription. In its sample, this clonotype was seen many times. Four PCR rounds used nested alpha and beta constant region primers plus the SP2 primer. Blood and skin TCR RNA was reverse transcribed with alpha and beta constant primers. A single record per CDR3 protein comes from TCRdb applying MiXCR to the 5' RACE reads. The repertoire includes roughly 56,000 distinct CDR3 sequences, 5.5% to 8.5% of them detected once, and 9.7% sits in the top ten. Germline loops: CDR1 MNHEY, CDR2 SVGEGT. The CDR3 contains 15 residues. V was cut by 7 bases and J by 1 base, with 16 bases left in between.

V usage is TRBV6-2 or TRBV6-3 and J usage is TRBJ1-1; D remains unclear. The clonotype comes from a male donor in good health. DNA for the CDR3: TGTGCCAGCAACCCGACGAAGGGCTGGAACACTGAAGCTTTCTTT. Translation: CASNPTKGWNTEAFF.